The subject of this entry is one T cell receptor (beta chain). This entry belongs to a study of technical replicates of blood from four donors. TCRdb's table, derived via immunoSEQ multiplex PCR, lists solely in-frame clones and lacks some. The table lists about 100,000 clones, 96% of them singletons. The germline V gene encodes CDR1 SGHKS and CDR2 YYEKEE (reference sequence). The CDR3 has 15 amino acids. V lost 0 bases and J lost 0, with 9 bases in between. The receptor's source is a human donor in good health. Source material: T cells isolated from PBMCs. The chain uses TRBV5-5 and TRBJ1-1; the D is unclear. CDR3 DNA sequence: TGTGCCAGCAGCTTGGCAGGTCGGTTGAACACTGAAGCTTTCTTT. As protein: CASSLAGRLNTEAFF. The full variable domain, with the rest looked up from reference TRBV5-5 and TRBJ1-1, is DAGVTQSPTHLIKTRGQQVTLRCSPISGHKSVSWYQQVLGQGPQFIFQYYEKEERGRGNFPDRFSARQFPNYSSELNVNALLLGDSALYLCASSLAGRLNTEAFFGQGTRLTVV.